This is a list of T cell receptor beta chains from one sample in a study of T cell responses to AZD1222 COVID-19 vaccine. Assay used: immunoSEQ multiplex PCR; TCRdb lists only in-frame clones, some missing. Counted here are 85,000 to 90,000 clones, around nine tenths occurring once; the ten biggest clones make up 10% to 13%. The input for sequencing was peripheral blood, taken on day 0 of MenACWY control vaccination. These receptors were taken from an adult in good health. The CDR3 runs from the conserved cysteine through the conserved F or W. D genes are given only for firm matches. Clone size appears in some rows only: once, few, many, or a class for an expanded clone.

len	v_gene	d_gene	abundance	j_gene	CDR3aa	CDR3nt
16	TRBV6-5	NA	NA	TRBJ1-4	CASSSTGPPMDEKLFF	TGTGCCAGCAGTTCCACAGGGCCCCCAATGGATGAAAAACTGTTTTTT
15	TRBV18	NA	NA	TRBJ1-5	CASSPGRQENQPQHF	TGTGCCAGCTCACCAGGGCGGCAAGAAAATCAGCCCCAGCATTTT
17	TRBV9	NA	once	TRBJ2-2	CASSISPGLPNTGELFF	TGTGCCAGCAGCATATCCCCGGGACTCCCGAACACCGGGGAGCTGTTTTTT
14	TRBV11-2	NA	NA	TRBJ2-5	CASSPRGGGKTQYF	TGTGCCAGCAGCCCTAGGGGGGGCGGAAAGACCCAGTACTTC
17	TRBV24-1	TRBD1	NA	TRBJ2-7	CATSDLLSGQGSYEQYF	TGTGCCACCAGTGATTTGTTATCGGGACAGGGGTCCTACGAGCAGTACTTC
14	TRBV5-1	TRBD1	NA	TRBJ2-1	CASSRTGHRDEQFF	TGCGCCAGCAGCAGGACAGGGCATCGGGATGAGCAGTTCTTC
13	TRBV5-8	NA	NA	TRBJ2-5	CASSRAPKETQYF	TGTGCCAGCAGCCGGGCCCCAAAAGAGACCCAGTACTTC
14	TRBV2	NA	NA	TRBJ1-3	CASRGGLAGNTIYF	TGTGCCAGCAGGGGGGGGCTTGCGGGAAACACCATATATTTT
14	TRBV28	NA	NA	TRBJ2-7	CASSLVPGMGEQYF	TGTGCCAGCAGTTTAGTTCCCGGAATGGGGGAGCAGTACTTC
13	TRBV6-1	NA	NA	TRBJ1-2	CASSDRFGYGYTF	TGTGCCAGCAGTGACAGGTTTGGCTATGGCTACACCTTC
16	TRBV7-2	NA	few	TRBJ1-1	CASSLELSGRRTEAFF	TGTGCCAGCAGCTTAGAACTATCGGGGCGGAGAACTGAAGCTTTCTTT
14	TRBV10-3	TRBD1	NA	TRBJ1-1	CAIAGDRANTEAFF	TGTGCCATTGCGGGGGACAGGGCGAACACTGAAGCTTTCTTT
11	TRBV29-1	TRBD2	NA	TRBJ2-7	CSAKLGGEQYF	TGCAGCGCCAAACTGGGGGGGGAGCAGTACTTC
16	TRBV19	NA	NA	TRBJ2-1	CASNNEAGPSNDEQFF	TGTGCCAGTAATAATGAGGCGGGGCCGTCGAACGATGAGCAGTTCTTC
17	TRBV6-1	NA	NA	TRBJ1-6	CASSEVSGGRMDSPLHF	TGTGCCAGCAGTGAAGTTAGTGGGGGGCGCATGGATTCACCCCTCCACTTT
13	TRBV5-8	TRBD1	NA	TRBJ1-4	CASSLGQGEKLFF	TGTGCCAGCAGCTTGGGACAGGGCGAAAAACTGTTTTTT
14	TRBV9	NA	NA	TRBJ1-1	CASSVGTENTEAFF	TGTGCCAGCAGCGTAGGGACGGAGAACACTGAAGCTTTCTTT
15	TRBV5-6	NA	NA	TRBJ1-5	CASSLGGAFNQPQHF	TGTGCCAGCAGCTTGGGGGGGGCGTTCAATCAGCCCCAGCATTTT
12	TRBV30	NA	NA	TRBJ1-2	CAWTGRDRGYTF	TGTGCCTGGACCGGCAGGGATCGTGGCTACACCTTC
14	TRBV3-1/TRBV3-2	NA	NA	TRBJ1-1	CASRADKVNTEAFF	TGTGCCAGCAGGGCTGACAAGGTGAACACTGAAGCTTTCTTT
14	TRBV18	TRBD1	NA	TRBJ1-2	CASSPPGTGDGYTF	TGTGCCAGCTCACCACCGGGGACAGGGGACGGCTACACCTTC
14	TRBV11-2	TRBD1	NA	TRBJ2-7	CASSSQGALDEQYF	TGTGCCAGCAGCTCACAGGGGGCTCTCGACGAGCAGTACTTC
15	TRBV28	NA	NA	TRBJ1-1	CASSFPADLNTEAFF	TGTGCCAGCAGTTTCCCGGCGGACTTGAACACTGAAGCTTTCTTT
14	TRBV4-2	TRBD1	once	TRBJ1-4	CASSPGQGNGKLFF	TGTGCCAGCAGCCCGGGACAGGGCAATGGAAAACTGTTTTTT
15	TRBV11-2	NA	NA	TRBJ2-1	CAAGRLRGSYNEQFF	TGTGCCGCGGGCCGGTTAAGGGGCTCCTACAATGAGCAGTTCTTC
14	TRBV11-3	NA	NA	TRBJ2-5	CASSSRELGKTQYF	TGTGCCAGCAGCTCTCGCGAATTGGGAAAGACCCAGTACTTC
15	TRBV7-3	NA	NA	TRBJ2-5	CASSLNGGKEETQYF	TGTGCCAGCAGCTTAAATGGGGGGAAAGAGGAGACCCAGTACTTC
17	TRBV5-1	TRBD1	NA	TRBJ2-7	CASRLGEDRVVPYEQYF	TGCGCCAGCAGGTTAGGTGAGGACAGGGTAGTGCCCTACGAGCAGTACTTC
15	TRBV30	NA	NA	TRBJ1-2	CAWSPLVGARYGYTF	TGTGCCTGGAGTCCCTTGGTGGGGGCTAGATATGGCTACACCTTC
14	TRBV6-6	NA	NA	TRBJ1-6	CASSYSGEDSPLHF	TGTGCCAGCAGTTACTCGGGGGAAGATTCACCCCTCCACTTT
16	TRBV19	TRBD1	NA	TRBJ2-2	CASSTRTGGYTGELFF	TGTGCCAGTAGTACTCGGACAGGGGGCTATACCGGGGAGCTGTTTTTT
14	TRBV5-5	NA	NA	TRBJ1-4	CASSLRATNEKLFF	TGTGCCAGCAGCCTCAGGGCAACTAATGAAAAACTGTTTTTT
14	TRBV27	NA	NA	TRBJ1-4	CASSRTGFFEKLFF	TGTGCCAGCAGTCGAACAGGGTTTTTTGAAAAACTGTTTTTT
16	TRBV4-3	TRBD1	once	TRBJ1-1	CASSQGGAGGGTEAFF	TGCGCCAGCAGCCAAGGGGGGGCAGGGGGTGGGACTGAAGCTTTCTTT
15	TRBV5-1	TRBD2	NA	TRBJ2-1	CASSFSGGANDEQFF	TGCGCCAGCAGCTTTAGCGGGGGGGCGAACGATGAGCAGTTCTTC
13	TRBV5-5	TRBD1	NA	TRBJ1-2	CASSLDDRAGYTF	TGTGCCAGCAGCTTGGATGACAGGGCTGGCTACACCTTC